This T cell receptor beta chain was found in a study of response to subunit inactivated influenza vaccine. TCRdb re-derived calls from the RT-PCR reads in MiXCR, one entry per CDR3 protein. Here the sample spans about 520,000 distinct CDR3 sequences, around 7.9% being singletons. In this sample, this clonotype turned up many times. The CDR3 has 13 amino acids. Germline CDR1 is DFQATT and CDR2 is SNEGSKA (reference sequence). V was shortened by 0 bases and J by 8 bases, with 13 bases between the two germline ends. The sample in question was PBMCs from blood, obtained around 25 months after vaccination. The source of this sequence is a man between 50 and 69 years old who received an inactivated influenza vaccine. V and J are TRBV20-1 and TRBJ1-2; TRBD1 is a possible D gene (5 bases). The CDR3 DNA sequence: TGCAGTGCTAGAGATGTGGGGGTAGGGGGCTACACCTTC. This codes for CSARDVGVGGYTF.